This paragraph reports one T cell receptor (beta chain). This clonotype was counted ten times or more. Its recognized antigen is unknown. No per-base quality is available; no much larger clone lies one base away. According to the germline V gene, CDR1 reads SNHLY and CDR2 reads FYNNEI. The CDR3 has 13 amino acids, counting the end cysteine and phenylalanine. Only the CDR3 portion is preserved as DNA: 39 bases, with reading frame beginning at the first base. Trimming removed 4 bases from V and 1 base from J, leaving 7 bases between the germline ends. TCR beta CDR3 regions were amplified from RNA transcripts. The first round of RT-PCR for the TCR CDR3 was performed with the HTBI primer set and the Qiagen OneStep RT-PCR kit. Libraries were constructed in a second round of multiplex PCR, after which size selection and purification were carried out. The libraries were sequenced on an Illumina HiSeq2000 using paired-end 100 bp reads. Per the authors' processing: SOAPnuke was used to process the raw data, throwing out any read that contained adapters or uncalled bases, had a mean Phred below 15, or lacked an exact constant-primer or identifier match. COPE v1.2.5 was used to merge the high-quality paired reads, and each unique nucleotide sequence was defined as a clonotype. MiTCR v1.1 was used to align clonotypes to the IMGT TRBV, TRBD and TRBJ reference segments. Analysis was restricted to V-J combinations with a frequency above 0.0001, which covered approximately 99% of repertoires. The TCS score was defined as F50 (clonal expansion) divided by E x V (chaos), with BLOSUM62-based TCRdist calculated between CDR3 peptides within each V-J. Welch's t-statistics and random forest reduced some 510 V-J features to under 15, which were used in a naive Bayes classifier (R e1071). TCRdb trimmed public reads at Q25 via fastp, called clones via MiXCR and kept in-frame beta chains. All rows with the same CDR3 protein become a single entry with the most common DNA and genes. TCRdb, not the authors, supplied the V and J calls. This sample lists approximately 600,000 distinct CDR3 sequences; around 21% were detected once. About 34% of the sample goes to the ten largest clones.

Moderately to severely active disease, a Clinical Activity Score of at least 3, a NOSPECS grade of at least 4, and a duration under 3 months were present in ophthalmopathy patients. Patients with uncontrolled infections, other autoimmune diseases, pregnancy or lactation were excluded. Diagnoses relied on clinical symptoms, serum thyroxine and TRAb, thyroid ultrasound and orbital computed tomography. PBMCs were separated from roughly 9.3 ml of fresh peripheral blood using Ficoll-Paque density gradient centrifugation. Total RNA was extracted with Trizol reagent, and quality was checked on an Agilent 2100 Bioanalyzer. This specimen belongs to a study of T cells in Graves' hyperthyroidism and ophthalmopathy (dated by TCRdb to the late 2010s). Some background on the complete study: Peripheral blood samples were taken at the time of initial diagnosis, prior to any treatment. In addition, the study compared T-cell repertoires in thyroid tissue and in blood from five to seven Graves' hyperthyroidism patients. To identify TCR V-J signatures that set the groups apart, the researchers used a discovery cohort of 100 or so patients, made up of roughly 45 with Graves' ophthalmopathy and about 60 with stable Graves' hyperthyroidism. Whether ophthalmopathy could be predicted prospectively was tested in an independent validation cohort made up of under 20 hyperthyroidism patients plus 17 patients who later progressed to ophthalmopathy. After sampling, hyperthyroidism patients received methimazole starting at 30 mg daily, and ophthalmopathy patients received high-dose intravenous methylprednisolone. According to the paper, TCR Vbeta CDR3 sequencing was carried out on over 130 peripheral blood samples, which came from fewer than 50 ophthalmopathy, approximately 72 hyperthyroidism and approximately 17 progressor patients. The 100 or so discovery patients were randomly divided into training and test sets at a 7:3 ratio.

What the research found in general, with its limitations: During validation, the model predicted progression to ophthalmopathy a median of around 7 months ahead of onset, with 70.59% sensitivity and 72.22% specificity. No statistical method was used to set the sample size in advance, and investigators knew the group allocation. A 13 V-J signature model separated ophthalmopathy from stable hyperthyroidism, with about 90% sensitivity and roughly 81% specificity in cross-validation and 80%/75% in testing. Most expanded thyroid clonotypes (frequency above 0.001) were also found in blood, which suggests that blood repertoires may mirror thyroid immune responses.

This sequence was found in a young man with Graves' ophthalmopathy. Sequencing was performed on blood. The chain uses TRBV2 and TRBJ1-1; the D gene lacks a confident call. Read as DNA, the sequence is TGTGCCAGCAGTGGTAGCTGGAACACTGAAGCTTTCTTT. Its translation reads: CASSGSWNTEAFF.